A single sample gave rise to the 26 T cell receptor beta chains below, sequenced in a study of blood T cell repertoires in COVID-19. The protocol was immunoSEQ multiplex PCR, while the TCRdb copy is restricted to in-frame clones and leaves out a portion. The data hold about 140,000 clones, with around 78% observed a single time. The sequenced sample was peripheral blood. The receptors originated from a woman of 80 years or more with active or convalescent COVID-19.

The chain combines TRBV7-2 with TRBJ2-5; weak D call: TRBD2 (7 bases). Trimming cost V 3 bases and J 5 bases, with 13 bases left between them. Germline CDR1 SGHTA, CDR2 FQGNSA. CDR3 length: 14 amino acids. The DNA for the CDR3 is TGTGCCAGCAGCTTGAGGCGGGGGCCTGAGACCCAGTACTTC. This codes for CASSLRRGPETQYF.

This chain connects TRBV30 to TRBJ2-4; 9 positions agree with TRBD1. V shed 1 base and J 9 bases; nucleotides not matched to a gene: 4. Per the germline V gene, CDR1 is GTSNPN and CDR2 is SVGIG (reference sequence). The CDR3 length is 13 residues. CDR3 in amino acids: CAWSGDRVGIQYF. The DNA for the CDR3 is TGTGCCTGGAGTGGGGACAGGGTAGGCATTCAGTACTTC.

Remarks on this clone: At one end, the junction sequence differs from germline, possibly due to a read error. The chain links TRBV7-7 to TRBJ1-4; TRBD1 might be the D (5 bases). CDR3 length: 15 amino acids. Germline V lookup: CDR1 SSHAT, CDR2 FNYEAQ (reference sequence). CDR3 region: CASSLLGVANEKLFF. Here the CDR3 DNA reads TGTGCTAGCAGCTTACTAGGGGTAGCTAATGAAAAACTGTTTTTT.

This chain joins TRBV5-4 and TRBJ2-1; TRBD2 matches 9 bases. V gave up 4 bases and J gave up 3 bases; unmatched junction bases: 8. Looked up from germline, CDR1 is SGHNT and CDR2 is YYREEE (reference sequence). This CDR3 region has 16 residues. CDR3 in amino acids: CASSPGASGVYNEQFF. The DNA of the CDR3 is TGTGCCAGCAGCCCGGGGGCTAGCGGGGTCTACAATGAGCAGTTCTTC.

The chain carries TRBV5-4 and TRBJ2-1, with 7 bases identical to TRBD1. Germline CDR1 SGHNT, CDR2 YYREEE (reference sequence). V was pared by 4 bases and J by 2 bases, with 9 bases of the junction left unmatched. The CDR3 runs 16 residues. CDR3 loop: CASSRKDRNTYNEQFF. CDR3 nucleotide sequence: TGTGCCAGCAGCCGAAAGGACAGGAATACCTACAATGAGCAGTTCTTC. Filled out from reference TRBV5-4 and TRBJ2-1, the complete variable domain reads ETGVTQSPTHLIKTRGQQVTLRCSSQSGHNTVSWYQQALGQGPQFIFQYYREEENGRGNFPPRFSGLQFPNYSSELNVNALELDDSALYLCASSRKDRNTYNEQFFGPGTRLTVL.

V is TRBV28 and J is TRBJ1-6, with 7 bases identical to TRBD1. The germline gives CDR1 MDHEN, CDR2 SYDVKM. The CDR3 length is 17 residues. Losses at the gene ends were 5 bases for V and 7 bases for J; bases not matched to a gene: 14. The CDR3 spells CASSMGVPNRGNSPLHF. The CDR3 coding sequence is TGTGCCAGCAGTATGGGGGTTCCGAACAGGGGAAATTCACCCCTCCACTTT.

J is TRBJ1-1 and V is TRBV7-6; D is ambiguous. The CDR3 has 14 amino acids. Trimming removed 1 base at V and 2 bases at J, with 8 bases between. The germline CDR1 and CDR2 sequences are SGHVS and FNYEAQ. CDR3 DNA sequence: TGTGCCAGCAGCTTAGGGGCAGCAAACACTGAAGCTTTCTTT. This gives the protein CASSLGAANTEAFF. Full variable domain (missing parts from reference TRBV7-6 and TRBJ1-1): GAGVSQSPRYKVTKRGQDVALRCDPISGHVSLYWYRQALGQGPEFLTYFNYEAQQDKSGLPNDRFSAERPEGSISTLTIQRTEQRDSAMYRCASSLGAANTEAFFGQGTRLTVV.

This clone was observed a handful of times. The V gene is TRBV7-8, the J gene TRBJ1-5; D ambiguous. Trimming stripped 1 base from V and 9 bases from J, with 19 bases between. Germline V gene data show CDR1 as SGHVS and CDR2 as FQNEAQ. The CDR3 sequence is 16 residues long. CDR3 amino acids: CASSLGSGSTEGPQHF. The CDR3, as DNA: TGTGCCAGCAGCTTAGGCTCAGGCTCTACTGAGGGGCCCCAGCATTTT.

The rearrangement joins TRBV2 to TRBJ2-1; 13 bases map to TRBD2. Germline V gene data show CDR1 as SNHLY and CDR2 as FYNNEI. V trimming: 8 bases; J trimming: 8 bases; junction bases outside the gene matches: 18. This CDR3 has 18 residues. CDR3 region: CASGITSGGALFTDEQFF. CDR3 nucleotides: TGTGCCAGCGGAATAACTAGCGGGGGGGCTCTGTTTACGGATGAGCAGTTCTTC.

This clone was observed a single time. This chain connects TRBV3-1 (or the pseudogene TRBV3-2) to TRBJ1-2, with 9 bases lining up with TRBD1. Germline V gives CDR1 LGHDT, CDR2 YNNKEL (reference sequence). The V and J ends lost 1 base and 2 bases, in that order; junction bases with no gene match: 14. The CDR3 consists of 19 residues. CDR3 sequence (DNA): TGTGCCAGCAGCCAAGTTCCTCGGGACAGGGTCGGCCGAAACTATGGCTACACCTTC. Protein sequence: CASSQVPRDRVGRNYGYTF.

The chain combines TRBV19 with TRBJ2-1, with TRBD2 matching over 9 bases. The J segment lost 0 bases and the V segment lost 2 bases, leaving 8 bases of the junction unmatched. Germline V lookup: CDR1 LNHDA, CDR2 SQIVND (reference sequence). The CDR3 is made up of 18 amino acids. The CDR3 DNA follows: TGTGCCAGTAGTATATCCGGTACTAGCGGGTTCTCCTACAATGAGCAGTTCTTC. Its translation is CASSISGTSGFSYNEQFF.

The chain carries TRBV19 and TRBJ1-2; TRBD1 aligns across 10 bases. Losses at the gene ends were 6 bases for V and 7 bases for J; bases not matched to a gene: 11. The CDR3 consists of 15 residues. Germline lookup yields CDR1 LNHDA and CDR2 SQIVND (reference sequence). The CDR3 sequence is CASRNPGTGASGYTF. The CDR3 DNA reads TGTGCCAGTAGGAACCCCGGGACAGGGGCTTCTGGCTACACCTTC.

V is TRBV6-5 and J is TRBJ2-4; D is uncertain. The ends were cut back, 6 bases at V and 2 bases at J, with 11 bases in the middle. The CDR3 spans 14 residues. Germline assignment: CDR1 MNHEY and CDR2 SVGAGI. The chain's CDR3 is CASRNSIPKNIQYF. In DNA, the CDR3 is TGTGCCAGCAGAAATAGCATCCCCAAAAACATTCAGTACTTC.

The chain carries TRBV24-1 and TRBJ2-1; 7 bases line up with TRBD1. CDR1 and CDR2 from the germline V gene are KGHDR and SFDVKD. The length of the CDR3 is 12 residues. J gave up 8 bases and V 4 bases, and 1 base lay outside the gene matches. CDR3 region: CATSEGGYEQFF. In DNA, the CDR3 is TGTGCCACCAGTGAAGGGGGCTATGAGCAGTTCTTC.

V and J are TRBV29-1 and TRBJ2-3; D remains ambiguous. Germline CDR1 and CDR2: SQVTM and ANQGSEA. This CDR3 is 13 amino acids long. V was trimmed by 8 bases and J by 1 base, leaving 13 bases between them. The CDR3 region is CSFTGHRTDTQYF. Written as DNA, the CDR3 is TGCAGCTTCACCGGTCACCGCACAGATACGCAGTATTTT.

The chain couples TRBV2 to TRBJ2-3; TRBD2 matches 9 bases. Trimming removed 10 bases from V and 5 bases from J; junction bases left unmatched: 10. Germline CDR1 reads SNHLY; CDR2 reads FYNNEI. The CDR3 consists of 14 residues. The CDR3 is CAIPGLAGLDTQYF. Here the CDR3 DNA reads TGTGCCATTCCGGGACTAGCAGGGCTAGATACGCAGTATTTT.

The chain has TRBV27 and TRBJ1-2, with D possibly being TRBD1 (5 bases). The V end was cut by 3 bases, the J end by 2 bases, with 7 bases between. The CDR3 contains 13 residues. Per the germline V gene, CDR1 is MNHEY and CDR2 is SMNVEV (reference sequence). DNA of the CDR3: TGTGCCAGCAGTTTCAGGGCCAACTATGGCTACACCTTC. This encodes CASSFRANYGYTF.

V gene TRBV25-1 combines with J gene TRBJ1-6; a weak D match, TRBD1 (5 bases). The V gene lost 1 base and the J gene lost 6 bases, with 16 bases spanning the gap. The CDR3 covers 17 residues. The V gene's germline CDR1 is MGHDK and CDR2 SYGVNS. In nucleotides, the CDR3 is TGTGCCAGCAGTGAATCGATGGGCTTTAGGGGTAATTCACCCCTCCACTTT. Residues: CASSESMGFRGNSPLHF.

The chain is built from TRBV6-5 and TRBJ2-5, with 8 bases identical to TRBD2. CDR3 length: 14 amino acids. Germline V lookup: CDR1 MNHEY, CDR2 SVGAGI. V lost 10 bases to trimming and J lost 5 bases; unmatched junction nucleotides: 12. The CDR3 DNA sequence: TGTGCCACCCTAACACGGGGGGGCAGTGAGACCCAGTACTTC. Translating gives CATLTRGGSETQYF.

This clone came up once. V is TRBV9 and J is TRBJ1-3; D unclear. Trimming took 3 bases from V and 0 from J, leaving 7 bases between them. Germline lookup yields CDR1 SGDLS and CDR2 YYNGEE. The CDR3 has 14 amino acids. The CDR3 bases are TGTGCCAGCAGCGCCCGACACTCTGGAAACACCATATATTTT. This gives the protein CASSARHSGNTIYF.

The DNA of the CDR3 is TGTGCCAGCAGTCGTATTAACACTGAAGCTTTCTTT. This codes for CASSRINTEAFF. This sequence joins TRBV12-3 or TRBV12-4 and TRBJ1-1, with unresolved D. CDR3 size: 12 residues. V was shortened by 5 bases and J by 2 bases, with 6 bases between the two germline ends.

This chain uses TRBV4-3 with TRBJ2-3, with D perhaps matching TRBD2 (6 bases). The germline V gene has CDR1 LGHNA and CDR2 YSLEER. The V end lost 1 base, the J end lost 5 bases, and 16 bases lay between the germline ends. CDR3 size: 16 residues. CDR3 sequence: CASSQAYGGGGDTQYF. CDR3 sequence (DNA): TGCGCCAGCAGCCAAGCCTATGGGGGAGGAGGAGATACGCAGTATTTT.

The gene calls are TRBV27 and TRBJ1-5, with 8 nucleotides matching TRBD1. Germline CDR1 MNHEY, CDR2 SMNVEV (reference sequence). The CDR3 is made up of 17 amino acids. V lost 1 base and J lost 2; bases outside the gene matches: 7. The CDR3 DNA sequence: TGTGCCAGCAGTTTATTAGGCAGGGGGCGAGGCAATCAGCCCCAGCATTTT. Translating it yields CASSLLGRGRGNQPQHF.

This chain links TRBV10-3 with TRBJ1-5; D not certain. This CDR3 comprises 14 residues. The germline V gene has CDR1 ENHRY and CDR2 SYGVKD. Trimming took off 4 bases at V and 0 bases at J, with 7 bases between the two ends. The CDR3 spells CAISAIYSNQPQHF. The CDR3 nucleotides read TGTGCCATCAGTGCTATCTATAGCAATCAGCCCCAGCATTTT.

This chain uses TRBV10-2 with TRBJ1-5; D may be TRBD1 (5 bases). Trimming shortened V by 7 bases and J by 7 bases, and 14 bases separated the two germline ends. The germline V gene encodes CDR1 WSHSY and CDR2 SAAADI. This CDR3 comprises 13 residues. In nucleotides, the CDR3 is TGCGCCAGCACCGCCAGGGAAAGGCAGCCCCAGCATTTT. It codes for CASTARERQPQHF.

This chain connects TRBV10-3 to TRBJ2-1; 7 bases map to TRBD1. CDR1 and CDR2 from the germline V gene are ENHRY and SYGVKD. This CDR3 is 14 amino acids long. Trimming cost V 4 bases and J 0 bases; bases outside gene matches: 0. The CDR3 nucleotides read TGTGCCATCAGTGGACAGGGCTCCTACAATGAGCAGTTCTTC. It codes for CAISGQGSYNEQFF.